This T cell receptor (beta chain) was recorded in a study of T cell responses to AZD1222 COVID-19 vaccine. Sequenced by immunoSEQ multiplex PCR; TCRdb stores in-frame clones only, minus some. Of 90,000 to 150,000 clones listed, approximately 88% are singletons. Trimming stripped 5 bases from V and 11 bases from J, with 15 bases between. The CDR3 covers 12 residues. The chain recombines TRBV12-3 or TRBV12-4 with TRBJ1-2; D uncertain. The sequenced sample was peripheral blood, obtained on day 0 of AZD1222 vaccination. The TCR originated in an adult in good health. The CDR3 loop is CASSTSSIRYTF. CDR3 coding DNA: TGTGCCAGCAGTACATCCTCGATTCGTTACACCTTC.